A single sample is the source of the 8 T cell receptor beta chains below, sequenced in a study of blood T cells in healthy people across ages. Through a sample-barcoded 5' primer and a J-beta primer mix, a second PCR was run for about 6 to 12 cycles. A single record per CDR3 protein comes from TCRdb applying MiXCR to the 5' RACE reads. The sample consists of 700,000 or so distinct CDR3 sequences, about a fifth of them appearing once. Input material: blood. These receptors all come from a man between 65 and 85 years old in good health.

The rearrangement joins TRBV5-1 to TRBJ2-3; 8 bases are a match to TRBD2. V gave up 4 bases and J gave up 5 bases; unmatched junction bases: 12. Germline V gives CDR1 SGHRS, CDR2 YFSETQ. The CDR3 has 16 amino acids. The CDR3 loop reads CASSIRTSTEGDTQYF. CDR3 nucleotide sequence: TGCGCCAGCAGCATTAGGACTAGCACGGAGGGAGATACGCAGTATTTT.

This clonotype was picked up a small number of times. The V call is TRBV28, the J call TRBJ2-5, with D tentatively TRBD1 (5 bases). The assigned J gene may be wrong: the sequence end matches TRBJ2-7 better. CDR1 is MDHEN, CDR2 SYDVKM, per germline. The CDR3 consists of 13 residues. CDR3: CASSLSSRAEQYF. CDR3 DNA sequence: TGTGCCAGCAGTTTGTCCAGCAGGGCCGAGCAGTACTTC.

J is TRBJ2-5 and V is TRBV18; D is possibly TRBD1 (5 bases). Trimming pared 3 bases from V and 5 bases from J, leaving 16 bases between. This CDR3 has 15 amino acids. Germline V gives CDR1 KGHSH, CDR2 LQKENI. CDR3 sequence: CASSPQGSIKETQYF. The DNA of the CDR3 is TGTGCCAGCTCACCCCAGGGAAGCATAAAGGAGACCCAGTACTTC.

This chain uses TRBV7-3 with TRBJ2-5, with a possible D match to TRBD2 (6 bases). The V and J ends lost 2 bases and 5 bases respectively, with 15 bases between them. Germline V gene lookup returns CDR1 SGHTA and CDR2 FQGTGA. There are 15 residues in the CDR3. The CDR3 loop is CASSLFGGGVETQYF. In DNA form, the CDR3 reads TGTGCCAGCAGCTTATTCGGGGGAGGAGTGGAGACCCAGTACTTC.

The rearrangement joins TRBV20-1 to TRBJ1-3, with D perhaps matching TRBD1 (6 bases). The length of the CDR3 is 13 residues. V was clipped by 6 bases and J by 4 bases, with 13 bases between them. Germline loops: CDR1 DFQATT, CDR2 SNEGSKA (reference sequence). The CDR3 DNA is TGCAGTGCAGCGACAGGAGGAGGAAACACCATATATTTT. Encoded protein: CSAATGGGNTIYF.

In this sample, this clonotype turned up a few times. This chain connects TRBV3-1 to TRBJ2-1, with 13 bases identical to TRBD2. This CDR3 region has 16 residues. V shed 1 base, J shed 8 bases, and the junction held 5 bases outside the gene matches. The germline V gene has CDR1 LGHDT and CDR2 YNNKEL (reference sequence). CDR3 bases: TGTGCCAGCAGCCAAGCTCGGACTAGCGGGAGCTATGAGCAGTTCTTC. This codes for CASSQARTSGSYEQFF.

The genes are TRBV20-1 and TRBJ2-2; the D gene is possibly TRBD2 (7 bases). The V end was cut by 6 bases, the J end by 6 bases, with 14 bases between. This CDR3 has 13 residues. Germline CDR1 and CDR2: DFQATT and SNEGSKA (reference sequence). CDR3: CSAPKGGSGELFF. The CDR3 DNA follows: TGCAGTGCACCTAAGGGGGGGTCCGGGGAGCTGTTTTTT.

The V and J genes are TRBV5-1 and TRBJ1-1; 11 bases match TRBD1. The length of the CDR3 is 15 residues. Germline loops: CDR1 SGHRS, CDR2 YFSETQ. The V gene end was trimmed by 4 bases and the J gene end by 7 bases; junction bases not matched to a gene: 9. The CDR3 region has the DNA TGCGCCAGCAGCGGGGGGACAGGGGGACCCATTGAAGCTTTCTTT. Translated: CASSGGTGGPIEAFF.